The clone carrying this T cell receptor beta chain is a singleton in its sample. This sample is drawn from a study of blood T cell repertoires in COVID-19. Study information: There were acute and convalescent COVID-19 samples, and they came from the United States, Italy and Spain. From T cells, B-cell-depleted T cells, or PBMCs came the material, which was cDNA or gDNA.

This CDR3 contains 15 residues. Trimming at V came to 4 bases and at J to 1 base, leaving 5 bases not matched to a gene. Germline CDR1 LGHDT, CDR2 YNNKEL (reference sequence). Authors' processing steps: The assay estimated nucleated cells by amplifying reference gene primers. Sequencing was performed with immunoSEQ multiplex PCR; in TCRdb, only in-frame clones are kept and a portion is missing. D and trimming come from the DNA, and the V and J calls and clone size come from that table. The sample carries a few hundred thousand clones, approximately 86% recorded once. The gene calls are TRBV3-1 (or the pseudogene TRBV3-2) and TRBJ2-3, with 7 positions matching TRBD1. Sequencing was carried out using peripheral blood. The sequence came from a woman aged 25 to 39 who had recovered from COVID-19. CDR3 DNA sequence: TGTGCCAGCAGCCTTACAGGGGCCCGCACAGATACGCAGTATTTT. This codes for CASSLTGARTDTQYF.